Shown below are 13 T cell receptor beta chains from a single sample sequenced in a study of CD8+ T cells in alopecia areata. Isolated RNA was reverse transcribed into cDNA used as the sequencing template. Profiling relied on immunoSEQ multiplex PCR, and the TCRdb table lists in-frame clones only, not all of them. The sample records 140,000 to 150,000 clones, around 49% being singletons. The input for sequencing was CD4+ T cells sorted from blood, taken at week 0. Every receptor here comes from a human donor with alopecia areata.

The J gene is TRBJ1-2, the V gene TRBV6-9; no clear D. V was trimmed by 1 base and J by 4 bases, leaving 13 bases between them. Germline-derived CDR1 and CDR2 are MNHGY and SVAAGI. The CDR3 runs 15 residues. CDR3 nucleotides: TGTGCCAGCAGTTATTGGAGGGCCGCTCTCTATGGCTACACCTTC. Encoded protein: CASSYWRAALYGYTF.

The V and J genes are TRBV9 and TRBJ1-2; possibly TRBD1 for D (6 bases). The length of the CDR3 is 12 residues. Trimming cost V 3 bases and J 8 bases, with 11 bases left between them. Per the germline V gene, CDR1 is SGDLS and CDR2 is YYNGEE. The CDR3 DNA follows: TGTGCCAGCAGCGCAGGGGTTCAGGGCTACACCTTC. Its translation is CASSAGVQGYTF.

The chain recombines TRBV19 with TRBJ1-4; no firm D call. The CDR3 totals 14 residues. Germline V CDR1 and CDR2: LNHDA, SQIVND (reference sequence). The V end was cut by 7 bases, the J end by 6 bases, with 15 bases between. The CDR3 DNA sequence: TGTGCCAGTACCCAGCCTGGGAGGGATGAAAAACTGTTTTTT. Protein product: CASTQPGRDEKLFF.

CDR3 sequence reads: CASRDRGGVSEQYF. The CDR3 DNA reads as TGTGCCAGCAGGGACAGAGGGGGCGTTTCCGAGCAGTACTTC. The chain has TRBV2 and TRBJ2-7, with 7 bases that match TRBD1. Germline loops: CDR1 SNHLY, CDR2 FYNNEI. J gave up 6 bases and V 6 bases, and 11 bases lay outside the gene matches. CDR3 length: 14 residues.

The rearrangement joins TRBV29-1 to TRBJ2-5; D not resolved. The CDR3 spans 15 residues. Germline-derived CDR1 and CDR2 are SQVTM and ANQGSEA. V lost 8 bases and J 5 bases, leaving 24 bases between the germline ends. DNA for the CDR3: TGCAGCACCCTAATTCTAGGCCCTCGGGTGGAGACCCAGTACTTC. It encodes CSTLILGPRVETQYF. The whole variable domain, remainder taken from reference TRBV29-1 and TRBJ2-5, is SAVISQKPSRDICQRGTSLTIQCQVDSQVTMMFWYRQQPGQSLTLIATANQGSEATYESGFVIDKFPISRPNLTFSTLTVSNMSPEDSSIYLCSTLILGPRVETQYFGPGTRLLVL.

V gene TRBV5-1 combines with J gene TRBJ2-7; D unclear. The V gene lost 0 bases and the J gene lost 5 bases, with 6 bases spanning the gap. The CDR3 runs to 12 residues. The germline gives CDR1 SGHRS, CDR2 YFSETQ. CDR3 sequence reads: CASSLAENEQYF. DNA for the CDR3: TGCGCCAGCAGCTTGGCCGAGAACGAGCAGTACTTC.

The chain has TRBV29-1 and TRBJ2-5, with 11 bases matching TRBD2. Germline trimming cut 5 bases from V and 6 bases from J; bases unmatched to any gene: 8. The CDR3 spans 14 residues. Germline-derived CDR1 and CDR2 are SQVTM and ANQGSEA. The CDR3 DNA reads TGCAGCGTTTTCACTAGCGGGAGTTGGCAGACCCAGTACTTC. Encoded protein: CSVFTSGSWQTQYF. Looking up the rest from reference TRBV29-1 and TRBJ2-5 gives the full variable domain: SAVISQKPSRDICQRGTSLTIQCQVDSQVTMMFWYRQQPGQSLTLIATANQGSEATYESGFVIDKFPISRPNLTFSTLTVSNMSPEDSSIYLCSVFTSGSWQTQYFGPGTRLLVL.

This sequence joins TRBV5-1 and TRBJ2-6, with TRBD1 identical over 8 bases. Per the germline V gene, CDR1 is SGHRS and CDR2 is YFSETQ. Trimming cost V 4 bases and J 0 bases; bases outside gene matches: 6. CDR3 length: 17 amino acids. CDR3 nucleotide sequence: TGCGCCAGCAGCGGACAGGGCCCACTCTCTGGGGCCAACGTCCTGACTTTC. As protein: CASSGQGPLSGANVLTF.

This chain connects TRBV29-1 to TRBJ1-3; 9 nucleotides match TRBD1. V lost 5 bases, J lost 0 bases, and 5 bases stayed unmatched. This CDR3 region has 15 residues. CDR1 SQVTM and CDR2 ANQGSEA come from the germline V gene. CDR3 nucleotides: TGCAGCGTTTCTCCGGGACAGGGCTCTGGAAACACCATATATTTT. The encoded protein is CSVSPGQGSGNTIYF.

This rearrangement joins TRBV6-6 to TRBJ2-1; D not resolved. Germline V gene lookup returns CDR1 MNHNY and CDR2 SVGAGI (reference sequence). Trimming stripped 4 bases from V and 6 bases from J, with 1 base between. This CDR3 spans 10 amino acids. CDR3 sequence: CASSFNEQFF. In DNA form, the CDR3 reads TGTGCCAGCAGTTTCAATGAGCAGTTCTTC.

The chain joins TRBV2 to TRBJ2-3; no firm D call. This CDR3 is built from 11 residues. Between the trimmed V and J ends, which lost 7 bases and 6 bases, there was a span of 8 bases. In germline, CDR1 is SNHLY, CDR2 FYNNEI. DNA for the CDR3: TGTGCCAGCAATTCGAAGGATACGCAGTATTTT. The encoded protein is CASNSKDTQYF.

Worth noting for this clone: No DNA is shown, since the ends of the CDR3 on it are uncertain; the CDR3 is the one TCRdb lists. This sequence joins TRBV4-2 and TRBJ2-2; the table calls TRBD2, which could not be checked here. The CDR3 is 20 residues long, ends included. Germline CDR1 and CDR2: LGHNA and YNFKEQ. CDR3 sequence reads: CASSQRRDYLLALTPGSCFF.

V gene TRBV7-9 combines with J gene TRBJ2-7; tentatively, D is TRBD1 (6 bases). The V end lost 1 base, the J end lost 6 bases, and 13 bases lay between the germline ends. There are 14 residues in the CDR3. Per the germline V gene, CDR1 is SEHNR and CDR2 is FQNEAQ (reference sequence). As DNA, the CDR3 is TGTGCCAGCAGCTTAGAAGGCAGGGGCCGCGAGCAGTACTTC. Translating gives CASSLEGRGREQYF.